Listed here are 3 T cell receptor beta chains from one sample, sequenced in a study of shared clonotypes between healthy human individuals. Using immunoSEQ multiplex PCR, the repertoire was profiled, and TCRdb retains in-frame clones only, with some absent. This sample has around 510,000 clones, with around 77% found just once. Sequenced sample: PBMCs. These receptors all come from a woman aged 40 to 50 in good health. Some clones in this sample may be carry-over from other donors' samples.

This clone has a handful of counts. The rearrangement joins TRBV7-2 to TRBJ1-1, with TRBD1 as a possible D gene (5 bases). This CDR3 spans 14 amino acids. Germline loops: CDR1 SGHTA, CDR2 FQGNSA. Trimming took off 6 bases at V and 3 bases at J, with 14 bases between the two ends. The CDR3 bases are TGTGCCAGCAGTCTCAGGGCCGGGGACACTGAAGCTTTCTTT. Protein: CASSLRAGDTEAFF.

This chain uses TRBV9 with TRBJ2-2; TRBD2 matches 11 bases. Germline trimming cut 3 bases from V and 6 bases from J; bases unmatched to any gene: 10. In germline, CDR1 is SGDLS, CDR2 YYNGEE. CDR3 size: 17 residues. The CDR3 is CASSERRSSGRPGELFF. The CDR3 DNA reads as TGTGCCAGCAGCGAGCGGAGGTCTAGCGGGAGGCCCGGGGAGCTGTTTTTT.

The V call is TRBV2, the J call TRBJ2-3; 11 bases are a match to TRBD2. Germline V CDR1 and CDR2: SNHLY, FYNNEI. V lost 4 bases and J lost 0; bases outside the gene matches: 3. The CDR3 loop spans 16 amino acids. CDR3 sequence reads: CASSGLAGPSTDTQYF. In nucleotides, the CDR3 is TGTGCCAGCAGTGGACTAGCGGGGCCTAGCACAGATACGCAGTATTTT. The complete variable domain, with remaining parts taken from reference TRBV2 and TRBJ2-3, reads EPEVTQTPSHQVTQMGQEVILRCVPISNHLYFYWYRQILGQKVEFLVSFYNNEISEKSEIFDDQFSVERPDGSNFTLKIRSTKLEDSAMYFCASSGLAGPSTDTQYFGPGTRLTVL.